These 23 T cell receptor beta chains were all obtained from the same sample, sequenced in a study of blood T cells in healthy people across ages. Using a J-beta primer mix together with a sample-barcoded 5' primer, a second PCR was run for about 7 to 12 cycles. TCRdb reprocessed the 5' RACE reads with MiXCR, giving one entry per CDR3 protein. The sample holds about 970,000 distinct CDR3 sequences, 51% seen once. Specimen: blood. All receptors derive from a woman aged 60 to 75 in good health.

This clonotype appeared a few times. CDR3 DNA: TGTGCCAGCAGTCCGGGGGGGGCTAACTATGGCTACACCTTC. Protein sequence: CASSPGGANYGYTF. V and J are TRBV28 and TRBJ1-2; a weak D match, TRBD1 (5 bases). V was trimmed by 5 bases and J by 0 bases, leaving 10 bases between them. This CDR3 is built from 14 residues. Germline assignment: CDR1 MDHEN and CDR2 SYDVKM.

The rearrangement links TRBV2 to TRBJ2-1; a weak D match, TRBD2 (6 bases). Germline CDR1 is SNHLY and CDR2 is FYNNEI. Between the trimmed V and J ends, which lost 4 bases and 8 bases, there was a span of 18 bases. This CDR3 is 15 amino acids long. CDR3 in amino acids: CASSGERVIGYEQFF. The CDR3 region has the DNA TGTGCCAGCAGTGGGGAGCGGGTTATAGGTTATGAGCAGTTCTTC.

This clonotype has just a few counts. This chain connects TRBV11-2 to TRBJ1-6; D is possibly TRBD1 (5 bases). With 5 bases removed from V and 0 bases from J, the gap between germline ends came to 32 bases. In germline, CDR1 is SGHAT, CDR2 FQNNGV. The CDR3 contains 23 residues. This CDR3 is CASSPPPRGHGGPLSSYNSPLHF. The CDR3 coding sequence is TGTGCCAGCAGCCCGCCTCCCAGAGGACACGGCGGCCCACTCAGCTCCTATAATTCACCCCTCCACTTT.

This clonotype came up a few times. This rearrangement joins TRBV20-1 to TRBJ2-1, with D perhaps given as TRBD1 or TRBD2 (5 bases each). V was trimmed by 2 bases and J by 2 bases, leaving 13 bases between them. The CDR3 length is 15 residues. CDR1 is DFQATT and CDR2 is SNEGSKA in the germline V gene (reference sequence). The CDR3 is CSARIGGRAYNEQFF. The CDR3 coding sequence is TGCAGTGCTAGAATTGGGGGAAGGGCCTACAATGAGCAGTTCTTC.

The chain links TRBV4-2 to TRBJ1-4, with 8 bases aligning to TRBD1. The CDR3 sequence is 16 residues long. CDR1 is LGHNA and CDR2 is YNFKEQ in the germline V gene. V dropped 2 bases and J dropped 2; count of bases not matched to a gene: 4. The CDR3 nucleotides are TGTGCCAGCAGCCAATCCAGGGGGCGGACTAATGAAAAACTGTTTTTT. This codes for CASSQSRGRTNEKLFF.

The sample holds many counts of this clonotype. V usage is TRBV20-1 and J usage is TRBJ2-3; either TRBD1 or TRBD2 may supply D (5 bases each). With 5 bases removed from V and 0 bases from J, the gap between germline ends came to 15 bases. The CDR3 runs to 15 residues. The germline V gene encodes CDR1 DFQATT and CDR2 SNEGSKA (reference sequence). The CDR3 nucleotides are TGCAGTGCTGGGGGAGCCCCTACTAGCACAGATACGCAGTATTTT. Protein: CSAGGAPTSTDTQYF.

The chain is built from TRBV11-2 and TRBJ1-2; 7 positions match TRBD1. With V trimmed by 5 bases and J by 7 bases, 10 bases remained unmatched. CDR1 and CDR2 from the germline V gene are SGHAT and FQNNGV. The CDR3 sequence is 14 residues long. The CDR3 sequence is CASSLGQARGGYTF. CDR3 bases: TGTGCCAGCAGCCTCGGACAGGCCCGGGGTGGCTACACCTTC.

The chain has TRBV11-2 and TRBJ2-1; 10 positions match TRBD2. Germline CDR1 reads SGHAT; CDR2 reads FQNNGV. V lost 1 base and J lost 3; bases outside the gene matches: 12. This CDR3 comprises 19 residues. The CDR3 loop reads CASSLALSPLAGDYNEQFF. For the CDR3, the DNA is TGTGCCAGCAGCTTAGCTCTGTCCCCGCTAGCGGGAGACTACAATGAGCAGTTCTTC.

This chain joins TRBV7-2 and TRBJ2-1, with TRBD2 matching over 7 bases. V was clipped by 5 bases and J by 4 bases; unmatched bases: 11. CDR1 SGHTA and CDR2 FQGNSA come from the germline V gene. The CDR3 is 16 residues long. The CDR3 sequence: CASSPQTGTKYNEQFF. The CDR3 DNA is TGTGCCAGCAGCCCCCAGACCGGGACTAAATACAATGAGCAGTTCTTC.

CDR3 DNA: TGCGCCAGCAGCCAAGTGGGCGGGAGGACTAACCTCGCCTACAATGAGCAGTTCTTC. Protein sequence: CASSQVGGRTNLAYNEQFF. The chain recombines TRBV4-3 with TRBJ2-1; TRBD2 matches at 8 bases. Trimming at V came to 1 base and at J to 2 bases, leaving 13 bases not matched to a gene. Germline lookup yields CDR1 LGHNA and CDR2 YSLEER. The length of the CDR3 is 19 residues.

V and J are TRBV12-3 or TRBV12-4 and TRBJ1-5; TRBD1 might be the D (5 bases). This CDR3 spans 13 amino acids. Trimming pared 6 bases from V and 7 bases from J, leaving 13 bases between. CDR3 coding DNA: TGTGCCAGCAGGCTGGGGGTGGGACAGCCCCAGCATTTT. Translated, it gives CASRLGVGQPQHF.

The J gene is TRBJ2-5, the V gene TRBV5-1; TRBD2 matches 13 bases. CDR1 and CDR2 from the germline V gene are SGHRS and YFSETQ. Trimming at V came to 4 bases and at J to 4 bases, leaving 10 bases not matched to a gene. CDR3 size: 17 residues. DNA of the CDR3: TGCGCCAGCAGCCCCGGGACTAGCGGGATAGCAGGAGAGACCCAGTACTTC. Translation gives CASSPGTSGIAGETQYF.

This clonotype was counted a few times. The chain joins TRBV27 to TRBJ1-1; D is unresolved. V was trimmed by 0 bases and J by 1 base, leaving 12 bases between them. There are 16 residues in the CDR3. Germline V CDR1 and CDR2: MNHEY, SMNVEV (reference sequence). The DNA of the CDR3 is TGTGCCAGCAGTTTATCGGCGGTCGTAAAGAACACTGAAGCTTTCTTT. Protein: CASSLSAVVKNTEAFF.

V is TRBV6-1 and J is TRBJ1-5; TRBD1 matches 8 bases. J lost 0 bases, V lost 6 bases, and 4 bases had no gene match. From germline, CDR1 is MNHNS and CDR2 SASEGT. The CDR3 length is 15 residues. The chain's CDR3 is CASRRGQDSNQPQHF. The CDR3 DNA is TGTGCCAGCAGAAGGGGACAGGATAGCAATCAGCCCCAGCATTTT.

The rearrangement links TRBV20-1 to TRBJ1-6, with D tentatively TRBD1 (6 bases). CDR3 length equals 13 residues. Germline V gene sequence: CDR1 DFQATT, CDR2 SNEGSKA (reference sequence). V was trimmed by 4 bases and J by 9 bases, leaving 13 bases between them. This CDR3 reads CSATGTPPSPLHF. CDR3 nucleotide sequence: TGCAGTGCTACCGGGACACCGCCTTCACCCCTCCACTTT.

This clonotype was seen a handful of times. V and J are TRBV15 and TRBJ2-1, with 9 bases matching TRBD2. Germline assignment: CDR1 LNHNV and CDR2 YYDKDF (reference sequence). The CDR3 runs 14 residues. Unmatched junction bases numbered 3, after V lost 3 bases and J lost 6 bases. CDR3 DNA sequence: TGTGCCACCAGCAGGGGACTAGCAATCAATGAGCAGTTCTTC. This translates into CATSRGLAINEQFF.

This rearrangement joins TRBV4-1 to TRBJ2-2; D unresolved. V lost 10 bases to trimming and J lost 6 bases, with 18 bases between them. Per the germline V gene, CDR1 is MGHRA and CDR2 is YSYEKL. The CDR3 totals 14 residues. In nucleotides, the CDR3 is TGCGCCACCTCTAGGGTCTCCCAACCCGGGGAGCTGTTTTTT. Translating it yields CATSRVSQPGELFF.

Only a few counts were recorded for this clonotype. V is TRBV5-5 and J is TRBJ2-7; D may be TRBD1 (5 bases). Germline values: CDR1 SGHKS, CDR2 YYEKEE (reference sequence). This CDR3 contains 15 residues. Deletions cut 1 base from V and 4 bases from J, with 15 bases between. The CDR3 coding sequence is TGTGCCAGCAGCTTGTCGGCGCGGACAATGTACGAGCAGTACTTC. This sequence encodes CASSLSARTMYEQYF.

This chain joins TRBV30 and TRBJ2-3; weak D call: TRBD2 (6 bases). V was trimmed by 8 bases and J by 1 base, leaving 13 bases between them. The CDR3 contains 13 residues. The germline CDR1 and CDR2 sequences are GTSNPN and SVGIG (reference sequence). In DNA, the CDR3 is TGTGCCAGCCAACTAGCCGGCACAGATACGCAGTATTTT. Amino acid sequence: CASQLAGTDTQYF.

V and J are TRBV18 and TRBJ2-1, with 12 nucleotides matching TRBD2. Germline CDR1 and CDR2: KGHSH and LQKENI. The junction had 11 bases not matched to a gene; V was cut back by 4 bases and J by 7 bases. This CDR3 is built from 17 residues. The CDR3 here is CASSQGLAGPSGNEQFF. The CDR3 DNA is TGTGCCAGCTCACAAGGACTAGCGGGGCCCTCGGGGAATGAGCAGTTCTTC.

This chain links TRBV19 with TRBJ2-5; 8 bases are a match to TRBD2. Germline-derived CDR1 and CDR2 are LNHDA and SQIVND (reference sequence). Trimming took 8 bases from V and 5 from J; bases not matched to a gene: 10. The CDR3 length is 14 residues. DNA of the CDR3: TGTGCCAGTTGTCAGCGGGAGCGGTCTGAGACCCAGTACTTC. Amino acids: CASCQRERSETQYF.

The rearrangement uses TRBV27 and TRBJ2-5, with 11 bases fitting TRBD2. Trimming took 6 bases from V and 4 from J; bases not matched to a gene: 7. CDR1 MNHEY and CDR2 SMNVEV come from the germline V gene (reference sequence). The CDR3 runs to 15 residues. CDR3 amino acids: CASSLNGLAGETQYF. CDR3 in DNA: TGTGCCAGCAGCCTAAACGGACTAGCGGGAGAGACCCAGTACTTC.

This clonotype was observed many times. The chain has TRBV5-1 and TRBJ2-7; D unresolved. V lost 0 bases to trimming and J lost 4 bases, with 14 bases between them. Germline loops: CDR1 SGHRS, CDR2 YFSETQ. The CDR3 runs to 15 residues. The CDR3 DNA sequence: TGCGCCAGCAGCTTGGCCTTAGAGCGCAGTTACGAGCAGTACTTC. Translated: CASSLALERSYEQYF.